This TCR beta chain was found in a study of shared clonotypes between healthy human individuals. Germline V lookup: CDR1 KGHSH, CDR2 LQKENI. This CDR3 region has 15 residues. The junction had 8 bases not matched to a gene; V was cut back by 6 bases and J by 4 bases. This table comes from immunoSEQ multiplex PCR, and its TCRdb copy is limited to in-frame clones, with some not included. The table has roughly 2.2 million clones, about 92% seen once. This TCR was recovered from a man aged 18 to 29 in good health. Some clones in this sample may be carry-over from other donors' samples. The chain employs TRBV18 and TRBJ2-3; 9 nucleotides match TRBD1. Sequenced material: naive CD4+ T cells from PBMCs. Described subset: CD45RA+ positively selected. The CDR3 loop reads CASSGQGFFADTQYF. The CDR3 coding sequence is TGTGCCAGCTCCGGACAGGGGTTTTTTGCAGATACGCAGTATTTT.